A selection of T cell receptor beta chains follows, all from one sample in a study of blood T cells in healthy people across ages. TCRdb called the 5' RACE reads again in MiXCR, with one record for every CDR3 protein. The table shows about 1.5 million distinct CDR3 sequences, with roughly two fifths occurring only once. Sample: blood. Every receptor here comes from a woman aged 18-29 years in good health. Both conserved end residues are trimmed from each CDR3. Some rows mark clone size as missing; the rest say once, few, many or name a class of expanded clone.

v_call: TRBV7-3
clone_size: -
cdr3_aa: ASTLTAGETQY

v_call: TRBV25-1
clone_size: few
cdr3_aa: ASSENRDVNYGYT

v_call: TRBV4-2
clone_size: -
cdr3_aa: ASSQGGRRY

v_call: TRBV4-3
clone_size: few
cdr3_aa: ASSQGVGGSTDTQY

v_call: TRBV12-3/TRBV12-4
clone_size: -
cdr3_aa: ASSSHMDREGPQH

v_call: TRBV12-5
clone_size: -
cdr3_aa: ASGLTPDTQY

v_call: TRBV5-1
clone_size: -
cdr3_aa: ASSFIAGTGELF

v_call: TRBV20-1
clone_size: -
cdr3_aa: RARSDSNYGYT

v_call: TRBV4-3
clone_size: -
cdr3_aa: ASSPTSDRGGKLF

v_call: TRBV4-3
clone_size: few
cdr3_aa: ASSQTYPRQGEYNEQF

v_call: TRBV4-3
clone_size: -
cdr3_aa: ASSLPGEYNEQF

v_call: TRBV4-1
clone_size: -
cdr3_aa: ASSQWTGIPLRSGYT

v_call: TRBV29-1
clone_size: -
cdr3_aa: SVFTGETQF

v_call: TRBV27
clone_size: once
cdr3_aa: ASSLRPWTGMNTEAF

v_call: TRBV14
clone_size: -
cdr3_aa: AAPWEQFRPDTQY

v_call: TRBV27
clone_size: -
cdr3_aa: ASSSSGRIILREQY

v_call: TRBV7-2
clone_size: -
cdr3_aa: ASSSPGAKGGGQPQH

v_call: TRBV20-1
clone_size: few
cdr3_aa: SARDSGGKNEQF

v_call: TRBV24-1
clone_size: -
cdr3_aa: ATSDTTSGSYNEQF

v_call: TRBV20-1
clone_size: few
cdr3_aa: SAWTGWGTEAF

v_call: TRBV12-3/TRBV12-4
clone_size: few
cdr3_aa: ASGLGETLTNYGYT

v_call: TRBV5-1
clone_size: few
cdr3_aa: ASSGLAGQTDTQY

v_call: TRBV9
clone_size: -
cdr3_aa: ASSVGGARETQY

v_call: TRBV7-2
clone_size: few
cdr3_aa: ASSPRLAETDTQY

v_call: TRBV24-1
clone_size: -
cdr3_aa: ATSAQGDRGDYSNQPQH

v_call: TRBV29-1
clone_size: many
cdr3_aa: SVALAGATGTQY

v_call: TRBV12-3/TRBV12-4
clone_size: -
cdr3_aa: ASSPPTSGGDDGELF

v_call: TRBV20-1
clone_size: -
cdr3_aa: SARDGGGQGDTQY

v_call: TRBV10-3
clone_size: -
cdr3_aa: AISEPEGNEQF

v_call: TRBV6-2/TRBV6-3
clone_size: -
cdr3_aa: ASRSTGDYNEQY

v_call: TRBV27
clone_size: -
cdr3_aa: ASSVTGGMNTEAF

v_call: TRBV28
clone_size: -
cdr3_aa: ACSLSTSGKYNEQY

v_call: TRBV10-3
clone_size: -
cdr3_aa: AIRAGGAQETQY

v_call: TRBV28
clone_size: -
cdr3_aa: ASSLFGEPQH

v_call: TRBV20-1
clone_size: -
cdr3_aa: SARAPGLAFTHQETQY

v_call: TRBV7-2
clone_size: many
cdr3_aa: ASSLDTGRRDYGYT

v_call: TRBV6-2/TRBV6-3
clone_size: -
cdr3_aa: ATKGGLGYGYT

v_call: TRBV20-1
clone_size: few
cdr3_aa: SARAGQVFNEQF

v_call: TRBV12-3/TRBV12-4
clone_size: -
cdr3_aa: ASSPGQDYQETQY

v_call: TRBV4-3
clone_size: few
cdr3_aa: ASSQFIRVNNYGYT

v_call: TRBV5-1
clone_size: -
cdr3_aa: ASSWTSASTDTQY

v_call: TRBV4-3
clone_size: few
cdr3_aa: ASSQDRGSNGYT